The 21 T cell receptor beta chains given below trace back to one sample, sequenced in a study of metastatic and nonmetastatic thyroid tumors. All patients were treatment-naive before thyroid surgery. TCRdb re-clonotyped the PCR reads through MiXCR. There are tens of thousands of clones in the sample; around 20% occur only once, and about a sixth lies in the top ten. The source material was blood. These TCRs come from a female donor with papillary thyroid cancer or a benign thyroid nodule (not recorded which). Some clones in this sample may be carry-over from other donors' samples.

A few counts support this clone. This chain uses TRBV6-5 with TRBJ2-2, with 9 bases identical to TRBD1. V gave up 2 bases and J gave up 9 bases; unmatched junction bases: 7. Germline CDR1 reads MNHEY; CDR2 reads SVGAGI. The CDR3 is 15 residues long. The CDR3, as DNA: TGTGCCAGCAGTTACGGGACAGGGATTTCCTGGGAGCTGTTTTTT. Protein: CASSYGTGISWELFF.

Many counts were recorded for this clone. CDR3 DNA sequence: TGTGCCTGGAGTGTAAAGGGTGGCTGGGGCGAGCAGTACTTC. The encoded protein is CAWSVKGGWGEQYF. J is TRBJ2-7 and V is TRBV30; no firm D call. Trimming shortened V by 0 bases and J by 6 bases, and 15 bases separated the two germline ends. Germline loops: CDR1 GTSNPN, CDR2 SVGIG (reference sequence). The CDR3 extends over 14 amino acids.

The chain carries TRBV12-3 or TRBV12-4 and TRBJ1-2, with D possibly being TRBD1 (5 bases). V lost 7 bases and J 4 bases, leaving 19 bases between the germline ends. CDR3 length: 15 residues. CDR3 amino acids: CASTSPGQGSYGYTF. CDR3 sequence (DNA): TGTGCCAGCACATCTCCTGGGCAGGGAAGCTATGGCTACACCTTC.

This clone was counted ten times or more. CDR3 bases: TGTGCCAGCAGCGCGCACCCAGTGAACACTGAAGCTTTCTTT. Translated, it gives CASSAHPVNTEAFF. The chain links TRBV11-3 to TRBJ1-1; D ambiguous. Germline CDR1 reads SGHNT; CDR2 reads YENEEA. Trimming took 5 bases from V and 0 from J, leaving 10 bases between them. This CDR3 spans 14 amino acids.

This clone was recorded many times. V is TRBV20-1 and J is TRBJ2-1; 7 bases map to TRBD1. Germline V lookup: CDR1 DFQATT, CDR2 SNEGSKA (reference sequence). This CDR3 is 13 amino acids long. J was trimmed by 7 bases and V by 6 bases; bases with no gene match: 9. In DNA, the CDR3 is TGCAGTGCAGAGGCCCCGGGACAGAATGAGCAGTTCTTC. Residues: CSAEAPGQNEQFF.

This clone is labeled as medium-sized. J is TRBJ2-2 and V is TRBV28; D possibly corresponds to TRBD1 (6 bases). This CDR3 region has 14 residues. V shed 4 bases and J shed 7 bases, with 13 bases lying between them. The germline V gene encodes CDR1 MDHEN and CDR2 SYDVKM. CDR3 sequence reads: CASSSRGGYGELFF. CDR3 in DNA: TGTGCCAGCAGTTCCCGAGGGGGATACGGGGAGCTGTTTTTT.

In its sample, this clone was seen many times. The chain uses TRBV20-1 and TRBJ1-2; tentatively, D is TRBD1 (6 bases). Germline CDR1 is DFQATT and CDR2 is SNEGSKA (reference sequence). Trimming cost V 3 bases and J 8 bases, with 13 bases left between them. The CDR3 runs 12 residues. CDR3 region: CSARGQGRGYTF. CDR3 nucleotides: TGCAGTGCTAGGGGCCAGGGGCGCGGCTACACCTTC.

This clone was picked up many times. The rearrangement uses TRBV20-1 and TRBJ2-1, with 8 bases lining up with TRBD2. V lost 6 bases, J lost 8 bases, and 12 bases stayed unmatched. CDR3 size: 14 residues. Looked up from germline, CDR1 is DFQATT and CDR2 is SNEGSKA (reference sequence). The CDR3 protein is CSARRSGKRDEQFF. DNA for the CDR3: TGCAGTGCAAGGCGTAGCGGGAAGAGGGATGAGCAGTTCTTC.

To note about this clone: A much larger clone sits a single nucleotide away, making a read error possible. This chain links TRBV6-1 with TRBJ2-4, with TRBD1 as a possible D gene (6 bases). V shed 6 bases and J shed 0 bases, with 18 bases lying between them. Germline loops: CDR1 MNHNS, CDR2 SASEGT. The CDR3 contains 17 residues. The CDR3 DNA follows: TGTGCCAGCAGGACACCCGGACAGCCCGGAGCCAAAAACATTCAGTACTTC. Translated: CASRTPGQPGAKNIQYF.

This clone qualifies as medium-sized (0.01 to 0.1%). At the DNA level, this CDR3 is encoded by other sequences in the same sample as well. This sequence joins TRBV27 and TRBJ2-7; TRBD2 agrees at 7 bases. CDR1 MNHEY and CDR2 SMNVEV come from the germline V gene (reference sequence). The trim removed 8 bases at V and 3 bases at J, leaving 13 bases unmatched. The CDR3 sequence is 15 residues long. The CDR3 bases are TGTGCCAGCCGAAGGAGTACTAGCGCAGACTACGAGCAGTACTTC. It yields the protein CASRRSTSADYEQYF.

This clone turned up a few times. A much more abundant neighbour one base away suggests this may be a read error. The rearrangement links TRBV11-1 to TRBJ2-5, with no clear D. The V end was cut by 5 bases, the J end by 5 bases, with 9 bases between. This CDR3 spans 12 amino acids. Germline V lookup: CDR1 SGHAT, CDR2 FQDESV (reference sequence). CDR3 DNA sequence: TGTGCCAGCAGCAGCCTAAGTGAGACCCAGTACTTC. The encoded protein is CASSSLSETQYF.

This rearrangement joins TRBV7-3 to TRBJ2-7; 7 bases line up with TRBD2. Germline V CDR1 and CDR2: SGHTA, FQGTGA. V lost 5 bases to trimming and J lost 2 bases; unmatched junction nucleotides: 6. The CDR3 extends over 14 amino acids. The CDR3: CASSQPGTTYEQYF. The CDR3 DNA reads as TGTGCCAGCAGCCAACCCGGGACTACCTACGAGCAGTACTTC.

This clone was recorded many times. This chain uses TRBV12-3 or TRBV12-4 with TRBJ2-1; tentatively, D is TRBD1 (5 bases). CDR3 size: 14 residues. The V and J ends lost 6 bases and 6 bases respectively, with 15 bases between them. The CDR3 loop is CASSPLAGRNEQFF. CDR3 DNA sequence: TGTGCCAGCAGCCCCCTCGCAGGGCGCAATGAGCAGTTCTTC.

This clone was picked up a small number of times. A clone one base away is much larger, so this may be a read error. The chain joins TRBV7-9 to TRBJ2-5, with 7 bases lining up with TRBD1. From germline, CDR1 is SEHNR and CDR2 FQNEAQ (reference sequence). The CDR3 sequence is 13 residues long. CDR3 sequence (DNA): TGTGCCAGCAGCAGGGGGCGAAGAGAGGCCCAGTACTTC. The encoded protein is CASSRGRREAQYF.

The CDR3 DNA is TGTGCCAGCAGCCAAGAAGCTAGTTCGGCCGAGCAGTACTTC. The encoded protein is CASSQEASSAEQYF. This chain connects TRBV4-2 to TRBJ2-7; D is undetermined. Germline lookup yields CDR1 LGHNA and CDR2 YNFKEQ. Trimming cost V 0 bases and J 6 bases, with 12 bases left between them. The CDR3 contains 14 residues.

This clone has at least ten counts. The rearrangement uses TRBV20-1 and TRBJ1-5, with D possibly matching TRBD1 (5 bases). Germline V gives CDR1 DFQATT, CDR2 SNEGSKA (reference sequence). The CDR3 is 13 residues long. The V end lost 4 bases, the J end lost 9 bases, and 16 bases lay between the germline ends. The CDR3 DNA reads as TGCAGTGCTATGACAAGGGGCCTACGGCCCCAGCATTTT. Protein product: CSAMTRGLRPQHF.

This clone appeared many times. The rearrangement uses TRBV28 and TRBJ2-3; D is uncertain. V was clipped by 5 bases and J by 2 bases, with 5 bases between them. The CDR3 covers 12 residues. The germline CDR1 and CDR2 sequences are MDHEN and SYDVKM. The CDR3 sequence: CASSPYTDTQYF. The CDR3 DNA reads TGTGCCAGCAGTCCTTACACAGATACGCAGTATTTT.

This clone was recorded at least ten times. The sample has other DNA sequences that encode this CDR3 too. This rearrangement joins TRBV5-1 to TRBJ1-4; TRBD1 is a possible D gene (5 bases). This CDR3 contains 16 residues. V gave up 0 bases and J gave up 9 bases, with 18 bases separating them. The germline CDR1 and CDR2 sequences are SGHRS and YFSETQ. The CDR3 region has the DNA TGCGCCAGCAGCTTGGGCGTACAGGACAAGATGAAAAAACTGTTTTTT. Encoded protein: CASSLGVQDKMKKLFF.

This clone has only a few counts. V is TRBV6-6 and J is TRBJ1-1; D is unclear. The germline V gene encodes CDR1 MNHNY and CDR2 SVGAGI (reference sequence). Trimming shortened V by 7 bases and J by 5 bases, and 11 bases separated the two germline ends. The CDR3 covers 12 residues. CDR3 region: CASIFRLTEAFF. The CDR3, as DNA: TGTGCCAGCATTTTCAGACTAACTGAAGCTTTCTTT.

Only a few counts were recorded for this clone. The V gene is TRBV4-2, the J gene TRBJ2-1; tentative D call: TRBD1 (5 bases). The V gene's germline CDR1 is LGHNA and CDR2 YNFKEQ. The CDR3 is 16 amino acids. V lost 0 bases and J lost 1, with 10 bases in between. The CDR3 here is CASSQELWTSYNEQFF. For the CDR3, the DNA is TGTGCCAGCAGCCAAGAGCTGTGGACATCCTACAATGAGCAGTTCTTC.

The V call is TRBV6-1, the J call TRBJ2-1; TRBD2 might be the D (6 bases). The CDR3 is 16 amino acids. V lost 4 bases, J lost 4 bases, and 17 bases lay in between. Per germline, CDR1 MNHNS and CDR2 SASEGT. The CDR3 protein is CASSGYGTSDYNEQFF. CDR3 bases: TGTGCCAGCAGTGGTTACGGGACTTCAGATTACAATGAGCAGTTCTTC.